This T cell receptor (beta chain) originates from a study of cytomegalovirus exposure and HLA in healthy donors. PCR involved 60 Vbeta and 13 Jbeta primers. Repertoires were generated with immunoSEQ multiplex PCR, while TCRdb's copy carries only in-frame clones and drops some. Of around 100,000 clones listed, approximately 76% were seen once; the top ten hold 19%. CDR3 size: 16 residues. V dropped 0 bases and J dropped 4 bases, with 15 bases sitting between them. Germline values: CDR1 MGHRA, CDR2 YSYEKL. Sequencing was carried out using PBMCs. The clonotype comes from a woman between 55 and 75 years old in good health and CMV-seropositive. V usage is TRBV4-1 and J usage is TRBJ1-2; D is uncertain. CDR3: CASSQELVGGIYGYTF. For the CDR3, the DNA is TGCGCCAGCAGCCAAGAATTGGTAGGAGGGATCTATGGCTACACCTTC.